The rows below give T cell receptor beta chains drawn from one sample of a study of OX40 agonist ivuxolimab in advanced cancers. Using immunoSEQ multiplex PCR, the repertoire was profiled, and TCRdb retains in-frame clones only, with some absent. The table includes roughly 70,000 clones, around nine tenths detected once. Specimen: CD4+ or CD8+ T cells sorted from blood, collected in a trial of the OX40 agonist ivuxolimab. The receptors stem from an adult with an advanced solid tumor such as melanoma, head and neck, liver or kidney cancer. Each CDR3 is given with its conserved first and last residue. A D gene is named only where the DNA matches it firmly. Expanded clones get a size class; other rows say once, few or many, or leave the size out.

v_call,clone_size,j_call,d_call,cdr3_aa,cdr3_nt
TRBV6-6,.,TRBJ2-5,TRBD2,CASSYSRGLAGETQYF,TGTGCCAGCAGTTACTCGAGGGGACTAGCCGGGGAGACCCAGTACTTC
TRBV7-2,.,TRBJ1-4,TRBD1,CASSHDRGDEKLFF,TGTGCCAGCAGCCATGACAGGGGGGATGAAAAACTGTTTTTT
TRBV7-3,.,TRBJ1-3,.,CASSSSGGNTIYF,TGTGCCAGCAGCTCCTCGGGGGGAAACACCATATATTTT
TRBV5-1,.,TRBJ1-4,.,CASSLTGQLEKLFF,TGCGCCAGCAGCTTGACGGGACAACTTGAAAAACTGTTTTTT
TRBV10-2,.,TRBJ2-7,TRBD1,CASSESPGQTSYEQYF,TGCGCCAGCAGTGAGTCCCCGGGACAGACGTCCTACGAGCAGTACTTC
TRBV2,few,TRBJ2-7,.,CASTASYEQYF,TGTGCCAGCACGGCCTCCTACGAGCAGTACTTC
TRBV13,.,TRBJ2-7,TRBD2,CASSINPGTSAYEQYF,TGTGCCAGCAGCATAAATCCTGGGACTAGCGCCTACGAGCAGTACTTC
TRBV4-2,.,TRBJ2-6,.,CASSQDSGANVLTF,TGTGCCAGCAGCCAAGACTCAGGGGCCAACGTCCTGACTTTC
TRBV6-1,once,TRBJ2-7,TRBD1,CASSEFRTGGYEQYF,TGTGCCAGCAGTGAATTTAGGACAGGGGGTTACGAGCAGTACTTC
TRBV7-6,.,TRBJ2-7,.,CASSPSGSSYEQYF,TGTGCCAGCAGCCCGTCCGGGAGCTCCTACGAGCAGTACTTC
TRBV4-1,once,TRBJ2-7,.,CASSQVGLSYEQYF,TGCGCCAGCAGCCAAGTGGGACTGTCCTACGAGCAGTACTTC
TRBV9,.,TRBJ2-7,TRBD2,CASSARGGGGYEQYF,TGTGCCAGCAGCGCTAGAGGCGGGGGGGGCTACGAGCAGTACTTC
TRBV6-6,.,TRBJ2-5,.,CASREETQYF,TGTGCCAGCAGAGAAGAGACCCAGTACTTC
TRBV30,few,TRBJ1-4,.,CAGGTGSEKLFF,TGTGCCGGTGGGACCGGCAGCGAAAAACTGTTTTTT
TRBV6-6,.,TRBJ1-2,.,CASRQQNYGYTF,TGTGCCAGCAGGCAACAGAACTATGGCTACACCTTC
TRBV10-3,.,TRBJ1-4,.,CAISDSVSTNEKLFF,TGTGCCATCAGTGATTCGGTGTCAACTAATGAAAAACTGTTTTTT
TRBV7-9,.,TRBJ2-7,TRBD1,CASSFEGTGIEQYF,TGTGCCAGCAGCTTTGAGGGGACAGGGATCGAGCAGTACTTC
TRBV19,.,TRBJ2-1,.,CASTSEAGGEQFF,TGTGCCAGTACATCGGAGGCCGGGGGTGAGCAGTTCTTC
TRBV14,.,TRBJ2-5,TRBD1,CASSWDRNQETQYF,TGTGCCAGCAGCTGGGACAGGAACCAAGAGACCCAGTACTTC
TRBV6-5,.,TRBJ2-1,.,CASSYSRGFDEQFF,TGTGCCAGCAGTTACTCGAGAGGGTTTGATGAGCAGTTCTTC
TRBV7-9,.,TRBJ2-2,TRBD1,CASSQGVATGELFF,TGTGCCAGCAGCCAGGGGGTCGCCACCGGGGAGCTGTTTTTT
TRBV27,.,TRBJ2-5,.,CASSSNLANLEETQYF,TGTGCCAGCAGTTCCAACCTCGCCAACCTCGAAGAGACCCAGTACTTC
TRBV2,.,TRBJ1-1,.,CASSELGLNTEAFF,TGTGCCAGCAGTGAACTCGGTCTGAACACTGAAGCTTTCTTT
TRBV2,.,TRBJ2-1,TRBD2,CASSELTGGSSYNEQFF,TGTGCCAGCAGTGAATTGACGGGGGGGAGCTCCTACAATGAGCAGTTCTTC
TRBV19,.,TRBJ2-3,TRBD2,CASSMTSGSTDTQYF,TGTGCCAGTAGTATGACTAGCGGGTCTACAGATACGCAGTATTTT
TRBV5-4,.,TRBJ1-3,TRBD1,CATSGGLGNTIYF,TGTGCCACCTCAGGGGGCCTTGGAAACACCATATATTTT
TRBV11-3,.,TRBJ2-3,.,CASSFSGDSTDTQYF,TGTGCCAGCAGCTTCTCGGGGGACAGCACAGATACGCAGTATTTT
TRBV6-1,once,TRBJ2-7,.,CASSPSGVSEPEQYF,TGTGCCAGCAGCCCCTCGGGGGTAAGCGAGCCCGAGCAGTACTTC
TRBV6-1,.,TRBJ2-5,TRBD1,CASKTTGYQETQYF,TGTGCCAGCAAAACGACAGGGTACCAAGAGACCCAGTACTTC
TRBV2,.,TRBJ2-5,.,CASKQTGREQETQYF,TGTGCCAGCAAGCAGACCGGGAGAGAGCAAGAGACCCAGTACTTC
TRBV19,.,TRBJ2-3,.,CASSMGAGDTQYF,TGTGCCAGTAGTATGGGAGCAGGAGATACGCAGTATTTT
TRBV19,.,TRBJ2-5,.,CASTDRRYQETQYF,TGTGCCAGTACAGACAGGAGGTACCAAGAGACCCAGTACTTC
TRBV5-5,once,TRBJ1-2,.,CASRVGEYGYTF,TGTGCCAGCAGGGTGGGGGAGTATGGCTACACCTTC
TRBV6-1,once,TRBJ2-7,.,CASSEGRQYEQYF,TGTGCCAGCAGTGAAGGGAGACAGTACGAGCAGTACTTC
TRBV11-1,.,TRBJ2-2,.,CASSLEWGSELFF,TGTGCCAGCAGCTTAGAATGGGGGTCCGAGCTGTTTTTT
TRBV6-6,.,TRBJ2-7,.,CASQGLSSYEQYF,TGTGCCAGTCAGGGCCTTAGCTCCTACGAGCAGTACTTC
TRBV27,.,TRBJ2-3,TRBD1,CASSRTGDTDTQYF,TGTGCCAGCAGTAGGACAGGGGACACAGATACGCAGTATTTT
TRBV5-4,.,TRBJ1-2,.,CASSLGGSLHGYTF,TGTGCCAGCAGCTTGGGGGGGAGTCTCCATGGCTACACCTTC
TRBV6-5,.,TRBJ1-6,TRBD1,CASSTTGGLNSPLHF,TGTGCCAGCAGTACGACAGGGGGCTTAAATTCACCCCTCCACTTT
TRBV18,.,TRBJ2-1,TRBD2,CASSPSLAGGRDEQFF,TGTGCCAGCTCACCATCGCTAGCGGGAGGGCGGGATGAGCAGTTCTTC
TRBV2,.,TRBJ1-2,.,CASMGQIYGYTF,TGTGCCAGCATGGGGCAGATCTATGGCTACACCTTC
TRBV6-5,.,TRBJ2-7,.,CASSYSGSPYEQYF,TGTGCCAGCAGTTACTCGGGCAGCCCCTACGAGCAGTACTTC
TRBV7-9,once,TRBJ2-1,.,CASSLTAGNEQFF,TGTGCCAGCAGCTTGACAGCTGGCAATGAGCAGTTCTTC
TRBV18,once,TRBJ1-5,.,CASSLSGVAQPQHF,TGTGCCAGCTCACTATCGGGGGTGGCTCAGCCCCAGCATTTT
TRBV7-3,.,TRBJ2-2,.,CASSLRQTGELFF,TGTGCCAGCAGCTTAAGGCAGACCGGGGAGCTGTTTTTT
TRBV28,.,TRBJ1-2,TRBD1,CASSEGQGQIYGYTF,TGTGCCAGCAGTGAGGGACAGGGGCAGATCTATGGCTACACCTTC
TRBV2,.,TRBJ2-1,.,CASTLLGDEQFF,TGTGCCAGCACACTCCTTGGGGATGAGCAGTTCTTC
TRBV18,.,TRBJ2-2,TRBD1,CASSTGTAANTGELFF,TGTGCCAGCTCAACTGGGACAGCCGCGAACACCGGGGAGCTGTTTTTT
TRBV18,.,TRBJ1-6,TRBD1,CASSPGQVLSSPLHF,TGTGCCAGCTCACCAGGACAGGTTTTGAGTTCACCCCTCCACTTT
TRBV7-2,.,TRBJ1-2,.,CASSLLGGGYTF,TGTGCCAGCAGCTTATTGGGGGGTGGCTACACCTTC
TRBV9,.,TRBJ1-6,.,CASSPSRRFNSPLHF,TGTGCCAGCAGCCCTTCCCGACGGTTTAATTCACCCCTCCACTTT
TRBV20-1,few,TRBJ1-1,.,CSAMQGTEAFF,TGCAGTGCTATGCAGGGTACTGAAGCTTTCTTT
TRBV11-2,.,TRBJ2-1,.,CASSVAPYNEQFF,TGTGCCAGCAGCGTCGCGCCCTACAATGAGCAGTTCTTC